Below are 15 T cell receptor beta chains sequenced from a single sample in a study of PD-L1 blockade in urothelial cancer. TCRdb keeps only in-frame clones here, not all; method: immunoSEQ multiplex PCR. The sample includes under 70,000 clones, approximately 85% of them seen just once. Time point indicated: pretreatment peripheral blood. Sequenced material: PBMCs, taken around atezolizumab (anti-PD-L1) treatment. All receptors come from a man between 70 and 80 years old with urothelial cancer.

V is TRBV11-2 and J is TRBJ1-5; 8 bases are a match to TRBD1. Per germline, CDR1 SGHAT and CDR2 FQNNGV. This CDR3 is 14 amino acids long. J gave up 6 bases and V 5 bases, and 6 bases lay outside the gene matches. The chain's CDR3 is CASSNQGAGQPQHF. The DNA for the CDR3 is TGTGCCAGCAGCAATCAGGGGGCCGGTCAGCCCCAGCATTTT.

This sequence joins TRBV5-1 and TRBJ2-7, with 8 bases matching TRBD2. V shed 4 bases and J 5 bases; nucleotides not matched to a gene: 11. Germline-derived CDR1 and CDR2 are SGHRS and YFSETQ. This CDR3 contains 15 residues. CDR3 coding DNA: TGCGCCAGCAGCGCTGGACTAGCAGCGACTAACGAGCAGTACTTC. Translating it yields CASSAGLAATNEQYF. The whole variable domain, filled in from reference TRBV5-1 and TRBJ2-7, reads KAGVTQTPRYLIKTRGQQVTLSCSPISGHRSVSWYQQTPGQGLQFLFEYFSETQRNKGNFPGRFSGRQFSNSRSEMNVSTLELGDSALYLCASSAGLAATNEQYFGPGTRLTVT.

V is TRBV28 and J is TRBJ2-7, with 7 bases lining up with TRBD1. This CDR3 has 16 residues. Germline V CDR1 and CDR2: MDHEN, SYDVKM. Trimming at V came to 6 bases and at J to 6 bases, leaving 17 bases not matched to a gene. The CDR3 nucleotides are TGTGCCAGCAGCCCCCCTAGGGGGCGCCTGCTCTCCGAGCAGTACTTC. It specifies CASSPPRGRLLSEQYF.

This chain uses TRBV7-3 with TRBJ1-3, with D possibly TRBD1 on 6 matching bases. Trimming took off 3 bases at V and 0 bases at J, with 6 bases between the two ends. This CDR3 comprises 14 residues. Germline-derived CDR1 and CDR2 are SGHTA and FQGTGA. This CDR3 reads CASSLGHSGNTIYF. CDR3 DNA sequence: TGTGCCAGCAGCTTGGGACACTCTGGAAACACCATATATTTT.

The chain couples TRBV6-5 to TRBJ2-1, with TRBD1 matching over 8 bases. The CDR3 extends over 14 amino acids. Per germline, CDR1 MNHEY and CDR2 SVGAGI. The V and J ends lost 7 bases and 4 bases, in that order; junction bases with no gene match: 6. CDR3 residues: CASTPGQEYNEQFF. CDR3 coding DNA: TGTGCCAGCACCCCGGGACAGGAGTACAATGAGCAGTTCTTC.

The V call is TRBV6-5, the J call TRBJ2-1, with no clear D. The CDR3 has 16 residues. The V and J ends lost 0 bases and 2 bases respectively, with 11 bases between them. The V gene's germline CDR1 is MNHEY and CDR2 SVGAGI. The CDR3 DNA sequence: TGTGCCAGCAGTTACTCGGGTAGCAGCCCCTACAATGAGCAGTTCTTC. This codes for CASSYSGSSPYNEQFF.

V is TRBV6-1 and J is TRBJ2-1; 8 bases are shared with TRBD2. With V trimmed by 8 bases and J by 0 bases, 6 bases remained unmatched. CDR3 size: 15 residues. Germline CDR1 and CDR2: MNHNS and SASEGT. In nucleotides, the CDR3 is TGTGCCAGCTACTTAGCGGGGCCCTCCTACAATGAGCAGTTCTTC. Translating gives CASYLAGPSYNEQFF.

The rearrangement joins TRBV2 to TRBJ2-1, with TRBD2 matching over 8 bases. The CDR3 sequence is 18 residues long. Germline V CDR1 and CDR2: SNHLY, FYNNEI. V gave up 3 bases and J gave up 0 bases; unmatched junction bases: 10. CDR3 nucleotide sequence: TGTGCCAGCAGTGAGAGTACTAGCGGCTACAGCTCCTACAATGAGCAGTTCTTC. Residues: CASSESTSGYSSYNEQFF.

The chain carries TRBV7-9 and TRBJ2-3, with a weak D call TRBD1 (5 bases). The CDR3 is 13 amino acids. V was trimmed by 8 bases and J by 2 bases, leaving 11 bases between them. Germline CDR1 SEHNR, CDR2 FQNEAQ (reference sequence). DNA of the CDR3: TGTGCCAGCCGACAGAGTTACACAGATACGCAGTATTTT. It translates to CASRQSYTDTQYF.

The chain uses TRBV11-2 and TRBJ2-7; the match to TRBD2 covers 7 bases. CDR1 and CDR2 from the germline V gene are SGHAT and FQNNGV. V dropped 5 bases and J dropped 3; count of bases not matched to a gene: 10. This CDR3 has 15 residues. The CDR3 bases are TGTGCCAGCAGCAATCGGGTAGCGGGCGGCTACGAGCAGTACTTC. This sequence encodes CASSNRVAGGYEQYF. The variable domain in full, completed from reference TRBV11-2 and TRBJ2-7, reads EAGVAQSPRYKIIEKRQSVAFWCNPISGHATLYWYQQILGQGPKLLIQFQNNGVVDDSQLPKDRFSAERLKGVDSTLKIQPAKLEDSAVYLCASSNRVAGGYEQYFGPGTRLTVT.

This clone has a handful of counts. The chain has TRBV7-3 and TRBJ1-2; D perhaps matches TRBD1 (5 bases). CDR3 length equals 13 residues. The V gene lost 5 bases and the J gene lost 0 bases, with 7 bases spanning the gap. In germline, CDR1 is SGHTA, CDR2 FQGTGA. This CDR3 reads CASSPTANYGYTF. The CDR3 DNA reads TGTGCCAGCAGCCCGACAGCTAACTATGGCTACACCTTC.

The CDR3 coding sequence is TGTGCCAGCAGCTTGGCGGACACCGGGGAGCTGTTTTTT. Its protein product is CASSLADTGELFF. V gene TRBV5-5 combines with J gene TRBJ2-2; D uncertain. V lost 0 bases and J lost 3, with 3 bases in between. The CDR3 has 13 residues. CDR1 SGHKS and CDR2 YYEKEE come from the germline V gene (reference sequence). Full variable domain (missing parts from reference TRBV5-5 and TRBJ2-2): DAGVTQSPTHLIKTRGQQVTLRCSPISGHKSVSWYQQVLGQGPQFIFQYYEKEERGRGNFPDRFSARQFPNYSSELNVNALLLGDSALYLCASSLADTGELFFGEGSRLTVL.

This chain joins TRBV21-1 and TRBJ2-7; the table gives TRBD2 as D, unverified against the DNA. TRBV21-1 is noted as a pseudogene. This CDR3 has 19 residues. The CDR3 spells CASSKGVHTRLQISYEQYF. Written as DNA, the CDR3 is TGTGCCAGCAGCAAAGGAGTGCACACCAGACTCCAAATATCCTACGAGCAGTACTTC.

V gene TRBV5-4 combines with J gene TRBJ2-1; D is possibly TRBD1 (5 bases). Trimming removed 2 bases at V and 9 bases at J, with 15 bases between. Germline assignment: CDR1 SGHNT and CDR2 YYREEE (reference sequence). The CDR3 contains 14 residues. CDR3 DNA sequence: TGTGCCAGCAGCTTACTGGACAAGGTGGGTGAGCAGTTCTTC. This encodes CASSLLDKVGEQFF.

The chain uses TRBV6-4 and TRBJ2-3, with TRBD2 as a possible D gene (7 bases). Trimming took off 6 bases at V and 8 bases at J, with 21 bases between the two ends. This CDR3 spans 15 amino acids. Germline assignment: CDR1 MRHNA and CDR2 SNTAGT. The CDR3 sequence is CASSTGGGATGTQYF. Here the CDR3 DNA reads TGTGCCAGCAGCACCGGAGGGGGGGCGACGGGTACGCAGTATTTT.